Shown below are 27 T cell receptor beta chains from a single sample sequenced in a study of blood T cell repertoires in COVID-19. Here immunoSEQ multiplex PCR was the method, and the copy in TCRdb shows in-frame clones only, minus some. The sample yields more than 75,000 clones, around 85% seen once. The sequenced sample was peripheral blood. Source of these receptors: a woman in her sixties or seventies with acute or convalescent COVID-19.

The chain recombines TRBV30 with TRBJ2-3, with 9 bases matching TRBD2. V shed 3 bases, J shed 8 bases, and the junction held 12 bases outside the gene matches. Germline CDR1 reads GTSNPN; CDR2 reads SVGIG (reference sequence). This CDR3 is 15 amino acids long. CDR3 region: CAWSTGTSSLGTQYF. CDR3 nucleotides: TGTGCCTGGAGCACCGGGACTAGCTCCTTGGGTACGCAGTATTTT. The variable domain in full, completed from reference TRBV30 and TRBJ2-3, reads SQTIHQWPATLVQPVGSPLSLECTVEGTSNPNLYWYRQAAGRGLQLLFYSVGIGQISSEVPQNLSASRPQDRQFILSSKKLLLSDSGFYLCAWSTGTSSLGTQYFGPGTRLTVL.

The chain recombines TRBV3-1 (or the pseudogene TRBV3-2) with TRBJ1-4, with a weak D call TRBD1 (6 bases). The CDR3 length is 15 residues. V lost 3 bases and J lost 8, with 16 bases in between. Germline assignment: CDR1 LGHDT and CDR2 YNNKEL (reference sequence). CDR3: CASSHTSGDREKLFF. In nucleotides, the CDR3 is TGTGCCAGCAGCCACACCTCAGGGGATCGGGAAAAACTGTTTTTT.

The CDR3 reads CASSLYSGRATGELFF. CDR3 sequence (DNA): TGTGCCAGCAGCTTATATAGCGGGAGGGCCACCGGGGAGCTGTTTTTT. J is TRBJ2-2 and V is TRBV7-2, with TRBD2 matching over 11 bases. The ends lost 2 bases at V and 4 bases at J; junction bases unmatched: 3. The V gene's germline CDR1 is SGHTA and CDR2 FQGNSA. The length of the CDR3 is 16 residues.

The chain couples TRBV5-1 to TRBJ2-3; no reliable D call. V lost 4 bases and J lost 0, with 9 bases in between. Germline V gives CDR1 SGHRS, CDR2 YFSETQ. The CDR3 has 14 amino acids. In DNA form, the CDR3 reads TGCGCCAGCAGCCAGCCGAGGAGCACAGATACGCAGTATTTT. It translates to CASSQPRSTDTQYF.

This chain links TRBV3-1 (or the pseudogene TRBV3-2) with TRBJ1-1; the D gene is possibly TRBD1 (5 bases). The germline V gene has CDR1 LGHDT and CDR2 YNNKEL (reference sequence). The CDR3 has 15 residues. The ends were cut back, 1 base at V and 11 bases at J, with 20 bases in the middle. CDR3: CASSQVSGARLGAFF. CDR3 coding DNA: TGTGCCAGCAGCCAAGTGAGTGGGGCCAGATTGGGGGCTTTCTTT.

This clone was recorded once. This chain connects TRBV6-5 to TRBJ1-3; no definite D call. The germline gives CDR1 MNHEY, CDR2 SVGAGI. The length of the CDR3 is 13 residues. V lost 5 bases to trimming and J lost 2 bases, with 7 bases between them. CDR3 DNA: TGTGCCAGCAGTAACAGTCCTGGAAACACCATATATTTT. Protein: CASSNSPGNTIYF.

The chain carries TRBV30 and TRBJ1-6; perhaps TRBD1 as D (6 bases). Germline CDR1 and CDR2: GTSNPN and SVGIG (reference sequence). V gave up 1 base and J gave up 10 bases, with 11 bases separating them. There are 13 residues in the CDR3. DNA for the CDR3: TGTGCCTGGAGTGGTAACAGGGACTCACCCCTCCACTTT. It translates to CAWSGNRDSPLHF.

For the CDR3, the DNA is TGTGCCAGCAGCTCTAACGGAGCGGGAGTTTCCAATGAGCAGTTCTTC. This encodes CASSSNGAGVSNEQFF. V is TRBV11-2 and J is TRBJ2-1, with 8 bases matching TRBD2. CDR3 length: 16 amino acids. V lost 4 bases, J lost 6 bases, and 11 bases stayed unmatched. Germline V gives CDR1 SGHAT, CDR2 FQNNGV. Full variable domain (rest looked up from reference TRBV11-2 and TRBJ2-1): EAGVAQSPRYKIIEKRQSVAFWCNPISGHATLYWYQQILGQGPKLLIQFQNNGVVDDSQLPKDRFSAERLKGVDSTLKIQPAKLEDSAVYLCASSSNGAGVSNEQFFGPGTRLTVL.

This clone was detected only once. V is TRBV5-8 and J is TRBJ2-3; a possible D gene is TRBD1 (6 bases). The CDR3 runs to 17 residues. Germline CDR1 SGHTS, CDR2 YDEGEE. Trimming removed 4 bases at V and 2 bases at J, with 20 bases between. In nucleotides, the CDR3 is TGTGCCAGCAGCACGAGGACCAGGGGATCCGTCACAGATACGCAGTATTTT. Amino acid sequence: CASSTRTRGSVTDTQYF.

This chain links TRBV28 with TRBJ1-6; a weak D match, TRBD1 (6 bases). V gave up 6 bases and J gave up 1 base, with 16 bases separating them. CDR1 is MDHEN, CDR2 SYDVKM, per germline. The CDR3 is 17 amino acids. CDR3 sequence: CASSYQGPPSYNSPLHF. The DNA of the CDR3 is TGTGCCAGCAGCTATCAGGGGCCCCCTTCCTATAATTCACCCCTCCACTTT.

This clone showed up just a few times. This chain links TRBV5-1 with TRBJ2-5, with 8 bases that match TRBD1. Germline V lookup: CDR1 SGHRS, CDR2 YFSETQ. The CDR3 totals 15 residues. V dropped 4 bases and J dropped 5; count of bases not matched to a gene: 10. CDR3 sequence (DNA): TGCGCCAGCAGCCTCGACAGGGGTGGAATGGAGACCCAGTACTTC. It is translated as CASSLDRGGMETQYF.

This chain links TRBV5-6 with TRBJ2-7; TRBD1 agrees at 9 bases. The V and J ends lost 3 bases and 5 bases, in that order; junction bases with no gene match: 9. CDR1 is SGHDT, CDR2 YYEEEE, per germline. CDR3 length equals 15 residues. This CDR3 reads CASSSSSTGGNEQYV. The CDR3 nucleotides read TGTGCCAGCAGCTCGAGTTCGACAGGGGGGAACGAGCAGTACGTC.

This sequence joins TRBV19 and TRBJ2-5; D not certain. This CDR3 comprises 11 residues. The germline CDR1 and CDR2 sequences are LNHDA and SQIVND (reference sequence). V was trimmed by 3 bases and J by 5 bases, leaving 4 bases between them. CDR3 sequence (DNA): TGTGCCAGTAGTATCATGGAGACCCAGTACTTC. It codes for CASSIMETQYF.

This chain links TRBV4-2 with TRBJ2-2; 10 bases align to TRBD2. J lost 1 base, V lost 4 bases, and 9 bases had no gene match. The CDR3 has 18 residues. The germline V gene has CDR1 LGHNA and CDR2 YNFKEQ. The CDR3 nucleotides are TGTGCCAGCAGCCCTATTGGAAGCGGGGGGGTGAACACCGGGGAGCTGTTTTTT. This codes for CASSPIGSGGVNTGELFF.

The table lists this clone with a count of one. This chain uses TRBV19 with TRBJ2-2; 10 bases match TRBD1. The CDR3 sequence is 17 residues long. J lost 4 bases, V lost 5 bases, and 10 bases had no gene match. CDR1 and CDR2 from the germline V gene are LNHDA and SQIVND (reference sequence). The CDR3 sequence is CASSGYRTGGATGELFF. Here the CDR3 DNA reads TGTGCCAGTAGTGGATACCGGACAGGGGGAGCCACCGGGGAGCTGTTTTTT.

CDR3 in DNA: TGTGCTTGTTCCCCGGGACAGAATGAAAAACTGTTTTTT. It is translated as CACSPGQNEKLFF. The chain is built from TRBV19 and TRBJ1-4; 7 nucleotides match TRBD1. CDR1 LNHDA and CDR2 SQIVND come from the germline V gene (reference sequence). The CDR3 consists of 13 residues.

The rearrangement joins TRBV5-1 to TRBJ2-1, with D perhaps matching TRBD2 (6 bases). In germline, CDR1 is SGHRS, CDR2 YFSETQ. The CDR3 length is 16 residues. The V end was cut by 4 bases, the J end by 0 bases, with 14 bases between. The CDR3 DNA is TGCGCCAGCAGCACGACTAGGGGAAGCTCCTACAATGAGCAGTTCTTC. It codes for CASSTTRGSSYNEQFF.

This sequence joins TRBV3-1 (or the pseudogene TRBV3-2) and TRBJ2-3; 7 nucleotides line up with TRBD2. The germline CDR1 and CDR2 sequences are LGHDT and YNNKEL (reference sequence). The CDR3 has 15 residues. Trimming cost V 0 bases and J 5 bases; bases outside gene matches: 5. The CDR3 sequence is CASSQDWGEGDTQYF. DNA of the CDR3: TGTGCCAGCAGCCAAGATTGGGGGGAGGGAGATACGCAGTATTTT.

This clone was counted between two and nine times. The CDR3 loop is CASSQYSNQPQHF. The DNA of the CDR3 is TGTGCCAGCAGCCAGTATAGCAATCAGCCCCAGCATTTT. This rearrangement joins TRBV2 to TRBJ1-5, with no clear D. The V end was cut by 6 bases, the J end by 0 bases, with 6 bases between. Germline V CDR1 and CDR2: SNHLY, FYNNEI. The CDR3 spans 13 residues.

The CDR3 reads CASSLGGTGNQPQHF. For the CDR3, the DNA is TGTGCCAGCAGTTTAGGGGGGACAGGCAATCAGCCCCAGCATTTT. The chain couples TRBV28 to TRBJ1-5; 7 bases map to TRBD1. With 2 bases clipped from V and 2 bases from J, the junction kept 3 bases outside the gene matches. CDR1 MDHEN and CDR2 SYDVKM come from the germline V gene. The CDR3 runs to 15 residues.

The chain employs TRBV5-1 and TRBJ1-1; D not certain. V was cut by 2 bases and J by 1 base, with 9 bases left in between. The CDR3 loop spans 14 amino acids. Germline loops: CDR1 SGHRS, CDR2 YFSETQ. This CDR3 is CASSFRDTNTEAFF. The CDR3 DNA is TGCGCCAGCAGCTTTCGGGATACGAACACTGAAGCTTTCTTT.

V usage is TRBV7-8 and J usage is TRBJ2-5; 7 bases line up with TRBD2. After removal of 5 bases from V and 2 bases from J, the junction contained 8 bases not matched to a gene. Germline-derived CDR1 and CDR2 are SGHVS and FQNEAQ. This CDR3 contains 15 residues. CDR3 sequence: CASSRAAGWQETQYF. The DNA for the CDR3 is TGTGCCAGCAGCCGAGCAGCGGGGTGGCAAGAGACCCAGTACTTC.

The rearrangement uses TRBV19 and TRBJ2-1; possibly TRBD2 for D (7 bases). CDR1 and CDR2 (germline): LNHDA, SQIVND (reference sequence). V was clipped by 6 bases and J by 8 bases, with 26 bases between them. The CDR3 is made up of 17 amino acids. CDR3 protein: CASSREGGRLGVDEQFF. CDR3 bases: TGTGCCAGTAGCCGAGAGGGGGGGAGGCTAGGGGTGGATGAGCAGTTCTTC.

This clone was counted once. The V and J genes are TRBV7-9 and TRBJ1-1, with D possibly being TRBD1 (5 bases). V was pared by 5 bases and J by 5 bases, with 15 bases between. The CDR3 runs 14 residues. CDR1 and CDR2 from the germline V gene are SEHNR and FQNEAQ (reference sequence). CDR3 nucleotide sequence: TGTGCCAGCAGCCCTGGTGCGGGGGGGACTGAAGCTTTCTTT. Translation gives CASSPGAGGTEAFF.

V and J are TRBV18 and TRBJ2-7, with TRBD2 matching over 14 bases. The V segment lost 6 bases and the J segment 6 bases; nucleotides outside the gene matches: 1. The CDR3 loop spans 13 amino acids. Germline V gene sequence: CDR1 KGHSH, CDR2 LQKENI. As DNA, the CDR3 is TGTGCCAGCTCGGGGACTAGCGGGGGCGAGCAGTACGTC. Translated, it gives CASSGTSGGEQYV.

The genes are TRBV6-5 and TRBJ2-7; TRBD2 matches 9 bases. The length of the CDR3 is 15 residues. Trimming at V came to 7 bases and at J to 1 base, leaving 8 bases not matched to a gene. Looked up from germline, CDR1 is MNHEY and CDR2 is SVGAGI. The CDR3 coding sequence is TGTGCCAGCATTGGGCGGGGGGGCCGATCCTACGAGCAGTACGTC. Protein product: CASIGRGGRSYEQYV.

The chain combines TRBV5-1 with TRBJ1-2; D is ambiguous. The ends were cut back, 1 base at V and 3 bases at J, with 7 bases in the middle. CDR3 length: 13 residues. CDR1 is SGHRS and CDR2 is YFSETQ in the germline V gene. The CDR3 bases are TGCGCCAGCAGCTTGTACGGGGACTATGGCTACACCTTC. The encoded protein is CASSLYGDYGYTF.